A selection of T cell receptor beta chains follows, all from one sample in a study of T cells after yellow fever vaccination. In TCRdb, the 5' RACE reads were re-called with MiXCR into one record per CDR3 protein. The profile covers around 500,000 distinct CDR3 sequences, with 21% appearing a single time and about a sixth taken by the ten largest. This sample comprised PBMCs, obtained about 20 days after the first yellow fever vaccination. These receptors were taken from a young man who received the YFV17D yellow fever vaccine. Both conserved end residues are part of each CDR3. The D gene is left open where the match is weak. A clone size is listed for some rows: how often the clone was seen (once, few, many), or a class if it is expanded.

TRBV3-1	TRBJ1-6	.	few	TGTGCCAGCAGCTTAGGGGTCTCTAATTCACCCCTCCACTTT	CASSLGVSNSPLHF
TRBV5-4	TRBJ1-1	TRBD1	.	TGTGCCAGCAGCTCGGCCCAGGGGGCCAACACTGAAGCTTTCTTT	CASSSAQGANTEAFF
TRBV7-9	TRBJ2-5	TRBD1	.	TGTGCCAGCAGCCATAGGACAGGGTTCCTCGAGACCCAGTACTTC	CASSHRTGFLETQYF
TRBV5-1	TRBJ2-1	.	.	TGCGCCAGCAGCTTGGTTCAGGGGGGCAATGAGCAGTTCTTC	CASSLVQGGNEQFF
TRBV5-5	TRBJ2-1	TRBD1	few	TGTGCCAGCAGCTCACTAGGACAGGGGGTTTGGGATGAGCAGTTCTTC	CASSSLGQGVWDEQFF
TRBV20-1	TRBJ1-2	TRBD1	few	TGCAGTGCTACGCGGGACAGGTCCTATGGCTACACCTTC	CSATRDRSYGYTF
TRBV7-2	TRBJ2-1	TRBD2	.	TGTGCCAGCAGCTTAGAGCGGGGGGGACCCTACAATGAGCAGTTCTTC	CASSLERGGPYNEQFF
TRBV10-2	TRBJ2-5	.	few	TGCGCCAGCAGTATATTGGGGCGCGACGAGACCCAGTACTTC	CASSILGRDETQYF
TRBV7-6	TRBJ2-3	TRBD1	few	TGTGCCAGCAGCCCGCGACAGGGGAATCTCGCAGATACGCAGTATTTT	CASSPRQGNLADTQYF
TRBV5-4	TRBJ1-1	.	few	TGTGCCAGCAGCACAACCACGAACACTGAAGCTTTCTTT	CASSTTTNTEAFF
TRBV27	TRBJ1-1	.	.	TGTGCCAGCAAGCAGGGGATGAACACTGAAGCTTTCTTT	CASKQGMNTEAFF
TRBV12-3/TRBV12-4	TRBJ1-2	.	few	TGTGCCAGCAGCCCAACCGGGGGGCGAAACTATGGCTACACCTTC	CASSPTGGRNYGYTF
TRBV10-3	TRBJ2-2	TRBD2	few	TGTGCCATCAGTGAGCTGAAGCGGGGGCAGGACGGGGAGCTGTTTTTT	CAISELKRGQDGELFF
TRBV4-3	TRBJ1-1	.	.	TGCGCCAGCAGCTCGCCGCCGGCGAACACTGAAGCTTTCTTT	CASSSPPANTEAFF
TRBV24-1	TRBJ1-5	.	many	TGTGCCACCAGTGGCCAAGCCCATCAGCCCCAGCATTTT	CATSGQAHQPQHF
TRBV4-3	TRBJ1-2	.	few	TGCGCCAGCAGCCAAGATTCGGGGTGGGACCGAAGAGGGGGCTACACCTTC	CASSQDSGWDRRGGYTF
TRBV9	TRBJ1-1	.	few	TGTGCCAGCAGCGTAGAAGGGGACCCCTGGGCTGAAGCTTTCTTT	CASSVEGDPWAEAFF
TRBV11-2	TRBJ2-3	.	few	TGTGCCAGCAGCTCGATAAGAGGGGCAGATACGCAGTATTTT	CASSSIRGADTQYF
TRBV29-1	TRBJ2-3	.	few	TGCAGCGTTGACGGACAGTCCCTTGGAGATACGCAGTATTTT	CSVDGQSLGDTQYF
TRBV5-1	TRBJ2-3	.	few	TGCGCCAGCAGCTTGGAGGGGCGCATCACAGATACGCAGTATTTT	CASSLEGRITDTQYF
TRBV18	TRBJ1-2	.	once	TGTGCCAGCTCCCCCGGGGGACCCTACACCTTC	CASSPGGPYTF
TRBV12-3/TRBV12-4	TRBJ2-2	TRBD1	.	TGTGCCAGCAGTGCCACCGGGACAGGGAACACCGGGGAGCTGTTTTTT	CASSATGTGNTGELFF
TRBV4-3	TRBJ2-3	.	many	TGCGCCAGCAGCCAAGATAGCGGTTCCTACACAGATACGCAGTATTTT	CASSQDSGSYTDTQYF
TRBV7-9	TRBJ2-7	.	many	TGTGCCAGCAGCTTAGGGGAAGGGCGCGAGCAGTACTTC	CASSLGEGREQYF
TRBV5-1	TRBJ2-2	.	.	TGCGCCAGCAGCCCCAACGGGCGGGGATCGAACACCGGGGAGCTGTTTTTT	CASSPNGRGSNTGELFF
TRBV5-1	TRBJ2-7	.	.	TGCGCCAGCAGCTTGGAGGGGACCGACGAGCAGTACTTC	CASSLEGTDEQYF
TRBV6-5	TRBJ2-7	.	few	TGTGCCAGCAGTTACCGCCCGGGACGGCCCTACGAGCAGTACTTC	CASSYRPGRPYEQYF
TRBV12-3/TRBV12-4	TRBJ1-4	.	.	TGTGCCAGCAGGGGCGCTAATGAAAAACTGTTTTTT	CASRGANEKLFF
TRBV19	TRBJ2-7	.	few	TGTGCCAGTAGTACCCGACCCCTGCAGGGACCATTTACCTACGAGCAGTACTTC	CASSTRPLQGPFTYEQYF
TRBV2	TRBJ2-1	TRBD1	few	TGTGCCAGCCCAGCAACAGGGGGCGAATTCGATGAGCAGTTCTTC	CASPATGGEFDEQFF
TRBV20-1	TRBJ2-3	.	.	TGCAGTGCCCAGGGAAACACAGATACGCAGTATTTT	CSAQGNTDTQYF
TRBV20-1	TRBJ2-7	TRBD2	.	TGCAGTGCTAGAGCTGCGGGACTAGCGCTTAGCTACGAGCAGTACTTC	CSARAAGLALSYEQYF
TRBV6-1	TRBJ1-1	.	.	TGTGCCAGCCTACTACCAGGGGAGGACACTGAAGCTTTCTTT	CASLLPGEDTEAFF
TRBV4-3	TRBJ2-5	.	.	TGCGCCAGCAGCCAAGATATGATGGGGACCCAGTACTTC	CASSQDMMGTQYF
TRBV12-3/TRBV12-4	TRBJ2-2	.	few	TGTGCCAGCAGTCCTCGGTTCACCGGGGAGCTGTTTTTT	CASSPRFTGELFF
TRBV10-3	TRBJ1-1	.	.	TGTGCCATCAGTGTCCGGGGGGGGGCCGAGACTGAAGCTTTCTTT	CAISVRGGAETEAFF
TRBV7-2	TRBJ2-1	.	.	TGTGCCAGCAGCTTAGCGCTGAGCTCCTACAATGAGCAGTTCTTC	CASSLALSSYNEQFF
TRBV6-1	TRBJ1-1	.	few	TGTGCCAGCAGCCCACACAGGGCGGGGAGCACTGAAGCTTTCTTT	CASSPHRAGSTEAFF
TRBV9	TRBJ1-1	.	many	TGTGCCAGCAGCGTAGGGCAGGGCACTGAAGCTTTCTTT	CASSVGQGTEAFF
TRBV20-1	TRBJ2-7	.	.	TGCAGTGCTAGTACTATACACTACGAGCAGTACTTC	CSASTIHYEQYF
TRBV9	TRBJ1-5	.	few	TGTGCCAGCAGCGTAGTTCGGGAAGACTCCCCTCATCAGCCCCAGCATTTT	CASSVVREDSPHQPQHF
TRBV29-1	TRBJ2-3	.	.	TGCAGCGTTACTCCGGGGGTTTCGAATAGGAATACGCAGTATTTT	CSVTPGVSNRNTQYF
TRBV5-4	TRBJ2-2	.	.	TGTGCCAGCAGCTTGGATTTTTTACAGGGCGGCGGGGAGCTGTTTTTT	CASSLDFLQGGGELFF